Below, 27 T cell receptor beta chains from the same sample are listed, as sequenced in a study of blood T cell repertoires in COVID-19. The data were produced by immunoSEQ multiplex PCR, yet TCRdb's version contains in-frame clones alone and is incomplete. Of 200,000 to 300,000 clones listed, around nine tenths are singletons. Material: peripheral blood. Receptors originate from a man aged 35-49 years who had recovered from COVID-19.

The chain combines TRBV6-5 with TRBJ2-5; a possible D gene is TRBD1 (6 bases). V was shortened by 5 bases and J by 6 bases, with 19 bases between the two germline ends. The length of the CDR3 is 15 residues. In germline, CDR1 is MNHEY, CDR2 SVGAGI. CDR3 region: CASSRNRDKVKTQYF. The CDR3 nucleotides are TGTGCCAGCAGTAGAAACAGGGATAAGGTGAAGACCCAGTACTTC.

The chain has TRBV5-1 and TRBJ2-3, with 10 bases matching TRBD2. Germline lookup yields CDR1 SGHRS and CDR2 YFSETQ. This CDR3 is 16 amino acids long. V lost 2 bases, J lost 3 bases, and 6 bases stayed unmatched. CDR3 DNA sequence: TGCGCCAGCAGCTTAAGGCTAGCGGGAGTTACAGATACGCAGTATTTT. Translated, it gives CASSLRLAGVTDTQYF.

This chain connects TRBV7-9 to TRBJ1-5; no clear D gene. V was cut by 5 bases and J by 3 bases, with 8 bases left in between. Germline values: CDR1 SEHNR, CDR2 FQNEAQ (reference sequence). The CDR3 is 13 amino acids. As DNA, the CDR3 is TGTGCCAGCAGCGGGCAATCCAATCAGCCCCAGCATTTT. This gives the protein CASSGQSNQPQHF.

V usage is TRBV19 and J usage is TRBJ2-5, with 10 bases matching TRBD1. CDR1 LNHDA and CDR2 SQIVND come from the germline V gene (reference sequence). This CDR3 region has 15 residues. V was clipped by 5 bases and J by 5 bases; unmatched bases: 8. The chain's CDR3 is CASSPGDRGGETQYF. The CDR3 DNA follows: TGTGCCAGTAGTCCTGGGGACAGGGGTGGGGAGACCCAGTACTTC.

V is TRBV9 and J is TRBJ2-3; D gene unclear. CDR1 is SGDLS, CDR2 YYNGEE, per germline. The CDR3 length is 14 residues. The germline V and J ends were trimmed by 3 bases and 4 bases, with 12 bases remaining between them. This CDR3 reads CASSGNLDPDTQYF. CDR3 bases: TGTGCCAGCAGCGGGAATCTAGACCCAGATACGCAGTATTTT.

The J gene is TRBJ2-7, the V gene TRBV2, with TRBD2 matching 9 bases. Germline CDR1 is SNHLY and CDR2 is FYNNEI. The CDR3 contains 15 residues. The J segment lost 7 bases and the V segment lost 4 bases, leaving 11 bases of the junction unmatched. The DNA for the CDR3 is TGTGCCAGCAGTGCAGGTATAGCGGGAGCAGGAGAGCAGTACTTC. It encodes CASSAGIAGAGEQYF.

This clone was found once. The chain couples TRBV4-1 to TRBJ2-7; a weak D match, TRBD2 (6 bases). V was pared by 0 bases and J by 1 base, with 13 bases between. Germline V CDR1 and CDR2: MGHRA, YSYEKL. This CDR3 is 16 amino acids long. CDR3: CASSQELRGFSYEQYF. The CDR3, as DNA: TGCGCCAGCAGCCAAGAGCTGCGGGGATTTTCCTACGAGCAGTACTTC.

Remarks on this clone: Within the sample, other DNA sequences also encode this same CDR3. V usage is TRBV4-3 and J usage is TRBJ2-1, with 12 bases that match TRBD2. The V segment lost 0 bases and the J segment 7 bases; nucleotides outside the gene matches: 4. Germline lookup yields CDR1 LGHNA and CDR2 YSLEER. The CDR3 extends over 16 amino acids. The CDR3 loop reads CASSQELAGGRNEQFF. In DNA, the CDR3 is TGCGCCAGCAGCCAAGAGCTAGCGGGGGGGAGGAATGAGCAGTTCTTC.

The gene calls are TRBV7-2 and TRBJ2-7, with no clear D. The CDR3 has 11 residues. Germline CDR1 is SGHTA and CDR2 is FQGNSA. The ends were cut back, 3 bases at V and 4 bases at J, with 4 bases in the middle. CDR3 DNA: TGTGCCAGCAGCTTGAGGTACGAGCAGTACTTC. This encodes CASSLRYEQYF.

This sequence joins TRBV19 and TRBJ2-6; D may be TRBD1 (5 bases). CDR1 is LNHDA, CDR2 SQIVND, per germline (reference sequence). This CDR3 is 15 amino acids long. Trimming cost V 3 bases and J 4 bases, with 10 bases left between them. Here the CDR3 reads CASSIGRVGANVLTF. DNA for the CDR3: TGTGCCAGTAGTATCGGCAGGGTCGGGGCCAACGTCCTGACTTTC.

The rearrangement uses TRBV7-9 and TRBJ1-2; no clear D gene. CDR1 and CDR2 from the germline V gene are SEHNR and FQNEAQ (reference sequence). Trimming cost V 4 bases and J 4 bases, with 16 bases left between them. The CDR3 runs 15 residues. The CDR3 region has the DNA TGTGCCAGCAGCTCGGCGGGGTGGGTCGGCTATGGCTACACCTTC. Protein: CASSSAGWVGYGYTF.

The V call is TRBV11-2, the J call TRBJ2-1, with TRBD2 matching 13 bases. CDR1 is SGHAT, CDR2 FQNNGV, per germline. Trimming took 5 bases from V and 7 from J; bases not matched to a gene: 17. The CDR3 covers 19 residues. The DNA for the CDR3 is TGTGCCAGCAGCCAAAAGGGCTGGGTTGGGACTAGCGGGAAGAATGAGCAGTTCTTC. This encodes CASSQKGWVGTSGKNEQFF.

This clone was recorded only once. The genes are TRBV13 and TRBJ1-4; possibly TRBD1 for D (5 bases). V was shortened by 4 bases and J by 12 bases, with 15 bases between the two germline ends. Germline CDR1 reads PRHDT; CDR2 reads FYEKMQ (reference sequence). This CDR3 is 13 amino acids long. The CDR3 DNA follows: TGTGCCAGCAGCTCCGCCGGGGGGAGAGAACTGTTTTTT. Protein sequence: CASSSAGGRELFF. The entire variable domain, with the rest obtained from reference TRBV13 and TRBJ1-4, is as follows: AAGVIQSPRHLIKEKRETATLKCYPIPRHDTVYWYQQGPGQDPQFLISFYEKMQSDKGSIPDRFSAQQFSDYHSELNMSSLELGDSALYFCASSSAGGRELFFGSGTQLSVL.

The rearrangement links TRBV19 to TRBJ2-7, with TRBD2 matching over 14 bases. Germline values: CDR1 LNHDA, CDR2 SQIVND (reference sequence). J lost 6 bases, V lost 5 bases, and 18 bases had no gene match. The CDR3 has 19 amino acids. CDR3 sequence reads: CASSPRGLAGEVSTSEQYF. Here the CDR3 DNA reads TGTGCCAGTAGTCCAAGGGGACTAGCGGGGGAGGTTTCTACCTCCGAGCAGTACTTC. The full variable domain, in which reference TRBV19 and TRBJ2-7 provide the parts outside the CDR3, is DGGITQSPKYLFRKEGQNVTLSCEQNLNHDAMYWYRQDPGQGLRLIYYSQIVNDFQKGDIAEGYSVSREKKESFPLTVTSAQKNPTAFYLCASSPRGLAGEVSTSEQYFGPGTRLTVT.

The V gene is TRBV11-2, the J gene TRBJ1-1; TRBD1 might be the D (5 bases). This CDR3 has 14 residues. Trimming removed 5 bases at V and 7 bases at J, with 17 bases between. Germline V gene sequence: CDR1 SGHAT, CDR2 FQNNGV. DNA for the CDR3: TGTGCCAGCAGCGTCGAGCCCGATCAGGGTGAAGCTTTCTTT. Translated: CASSVEPDQGEAFF.

This clone was seen only a few times. V and J are TRBV4-1 and TRBJ1-6; 7 bases are a match to TRBD1. V was pared by 6 bases and J by 10 bases, with 9 bases of the junction left unmatched. Germline V gene data show CDR1 as MGHRA and CDR2 as YSYEKL. The CDR3 covers 14 residues. The CDR3 here is CASRDPGGRSPLHF. The CDR3 bases are TGCGCCAGCAGAGACCCAGGGGGGCGATCACCCCTCCACTTT.

This sequence joins TRBV12-3 or TRBV12-4 and TRBJ2-2; 8 positions match TRBD2. The CDR3 is 13 amino acids. DNA of the CDR3: TGTGGGATGCGGGAGGCCAACACCGGGGAGCTGTTTTTT. Encoded protein: CGMREANTGELFF.

V is TRBV11-2 and J is TRBJ2-4; TRBD2 agrees at 8 bases. V gave up 2 bases and J gave up 6 bases; unmatched junction bases: 15. CDR3 size: 18 residues. CDR1 is SGHAT, CDR2 FQNNGV, per germline. Here the CDR3 DNA reads TGTGCCAGCAGCTTATCCCCAGCGGGAGTCTCTTCCGGAAACATTCAGTACTTC. This gives the protein CASSLSPAGVSSGNIQYF. The full variable domain, its missing parts supplied by reference TRBV11-2 and TRBJ2-4, is EAGVAQSPRYKIIEKRQSVAFWCNPISGHATLYWYQQILGQGPKLLIQFQNNGVVDDSQLPKDRFSAERLKGVDSTLKIQPAKLEDSAVYLCASSLSPAGVSSGNIQYFGAGTRLSVL.

The chain is built from TRBV27 and TRBJ2-5; tentative D call: TRBD1 (6 bases). V shed 3 bases and J shed 7 bases, with 12 bases lying between them. The CDR3 runs 13 residues. Germline V gene sequence: CDR1 MNHEY, CDR2 SMNVEV (reference sequence). For the CDR3, the DNA is TGTGCCAGCAGTTTGCTTTGGGGGCGGACCCAGTACTTC. Its translation is CASSLLWGRTQYF.

J is TRBJ1-2 and V is TRBV12-5; a possible D gene is TRBD1 (6 bases). CDR1 and CDR2 from the germline V gene are LGHNT and FRNRAP. This CDR3 comprises 12 residues. The V end lost 3 bases, the J end lost 8 bases, and 10 bases lay between the germline ends. The CDR3 protein is CASGFRGHGYTF. In DNA form, the CDR3 reads TGTGCTAGTGGTTTCCGGGGACACGGCTACACCTTC.

V and J are TRBV9 and TRBJ2-1; 7 nucleotides line up with TRBD2. Germline-derived CDR1 and CDR2 are SGDLS and YYNGEE. The CDR3 runs 16 residues. Germline trimming cut 3 bases from V and 1 base from J; bases unmatched to any gene: 7. The CDR3 here is CASSDPREGSYNEQFF. In DNA, the CDR3 is TGTGCCAGCAGCGACCCCAGGGAGGGGTCCTACAATGAGCAGTTCTTC.

The V call is TRBV6-4, the J call TRBJ1-1; 9 nucleotides match TRBD1. CDR3 length: 14 residues. V lost 6 bases and J lost 4; bases outside the gene matches: 6. Looked up from germline, CDR1 is MRHNA and CDR2 is SNTAGT. This CDR3 is CASRDTDRGTEAFF. The DNA of the CDR3 is TGTGCCAGCAGGGATACGGACAGGGGCACTGAAGCTTTCTTT.

The chain joins TRBV5-1 to TRBJ1-2; the match to TRBD1 covers 10 bases. With 3 bases clipped from V and 9 bases from J, the junction kept 14 bases outside the gene matches. The CDR3 length is 16 residues. CDR1 SGHRS and CDR2 YFSETQ come from the germline V gene. The CDR3 region is CASSSSSRQGALSYTF. CDR3 DNA sequence: TGCGCCAGCAGCTCTTCGTCACGACAGGGGGCGCTGAGCTACACCTTC.

This clone was recorded only once. This chain links TRBV6-6 with TRBJ2-4, with 7 bases identical to TRBD2. Germline V gives CDR1 MNHNY, CDR2 SVGAGI (reference sequence). Trimming took 0 bases from V and 7 from J; bases not matched to a gene: 6. The CDR3 totals 15 residues. CDR3 DNA: TGTGCCAGCAGTTACTCCAATCGAGCGGGGAACATTCAGTACTTC. Its protein product is CASSYSNRAGNIQYF.

This chain links TRBV7-9 with TRBJ1-1, with TRBD1 matching over 7 bases. The germline gives CDR1 SEHNR, CDR2 FQNEAQ (reference sequence). CDR3 size: 14 residues. The V and J ends lost 5 bases and 7 bases, in that order; junction bases with no gene match: 10. The CDR3 DNA follows: TGTGCCAGCAGCGATCGACAGGGTGGAGGTGAAGCTTTCTTT. Translation gives CASSDRQGGGEAFF.

The table lists this clone with many counts. The chain carries TRBV4-3 and TRBJ2-7; 11 bases are shared with TRBD2. Germline V gene data show CDR1 as LGHNA and CDR2 as YSLEER. This CDR3 has 18 amino acids. V was clipped by 4 bases and J by 0 bases; unmatched bases: 11. CDR3 loop: CASSPFVPSGRTSYEQYF. CDR3 nucleotides: TGCGCCAGCAGCCCCTTCGTCCCTAGCGGGAGGACCTCCTACGAGCAGTACTTC.

The rearrangement links TRBV2 to TRBJ1-1; maybe TRBD1 (6 bases). The CDR3 covers 15 residues. Deletions cut 0 bases from V and 7 bases from J, with 15 bases between. Germline V gene sequence: CDR1 SNHLY, CDR2 FYNNEI. In DNA form, the CDR3 reads TGTGCCAGCAGTGAAGCGGGCAACAGGGTAGGTGAAGCTTTCTTT. Translating gives CASSEAGNRVGEAFF.